The 2 T cell receptor beta chains listed next were all sequenced from one sample in a study of T-cell reconstitution after alpha-beta-depleted transplantation in children. Researchers prepared the TCRbeta library using unique molecular identifiers, the study reports. TCRdb reanalysed the PCR reads using MiXCR and keeps one entry per CDR3 protein. The sample has more than 400,000 distinct CDR3 sequences, roughly an eighth seen once. The input for sequencing was PBMCs, mostly from graft donor cells, taken 180 days after TCRalphabeta/CD19-depleted stem cell transplant. These TCRs come from a female patient younger than 10 who had a stem cell transplant for aplastic anemia, so the T cells may come from the graft donor.

This clonotype was detected many times. The genes are TRBV18 and TRBJ1-1; 7 bases map to TRBD1. Germline assignment: CDR1 KGHSH and CDR2 LQKENI. The CDR3 totals 14 residues. The V and J ends lost 1 base and 7 bases, in that order; junction bases with no gene match: 6. CDR3 bases: TGTGCCAGCTCACCACAGGGGGCCAACTATGAAGCTTTCTTT. It encodes CASSPQGANYEAFF.

This clonotype has only a few counts. The chain carries TRBV7-7 and TRBJ2-5, with a possible D match to TRBD2 (6 bases). This CDR3 spans 14 amino acids. Germline V gene lookup returns CDR1 SSHAT and CDR2 FNYEAQ (reference sequence). Trimming cost V 5 bases and J 9 bases, with 19 bases left between them. As DNA, the CDR3 is TGTGCCAGCAGCGCCCCCGGGGGTTTCCTCGCCCAGTACTTC. Translating it yields CASSAPGGFLAQYF.